The entry that follows covers one T cell receptor (beta chain) sequence. Its antigen remains unknown. The record originates from a study of cytomegalovirus exposure and HLA in healthy donors. PCR employed 60 Vbeta and 13 Jbeta primers. Libraries were prepared by immunoSEQ multiplex PCR; TCRdb keeps only in-frame clonotypes and omits some of them. Among about 120,000 clones, 79% were seen once, and the ten largest hold around 3%. Study-level points and caveats: Relative to equally common others, HLA-associated TCR beta chains showed greater clonal expansion in a later analysis.

V was clipped by 2 bases and J by 9 bases, with 11 bases between them. The CDR3 has 13 amino acids. CDR1 and CDR2 from the germline V gene are MNHNY and SVGAGI (reference sequence). Sequencing used PBMCs. V usage is TRBV6-6 and J usage is TRBJ2-4; D not certain. This receptor was identified in a young woman in good health and CMV-seropositive. The CDR3 nucleotides read TGTGCCAGCAGTTACAGTGAGGTTAGCATTCAGTACTTC. It encodes CASSYSEVSIQYF.